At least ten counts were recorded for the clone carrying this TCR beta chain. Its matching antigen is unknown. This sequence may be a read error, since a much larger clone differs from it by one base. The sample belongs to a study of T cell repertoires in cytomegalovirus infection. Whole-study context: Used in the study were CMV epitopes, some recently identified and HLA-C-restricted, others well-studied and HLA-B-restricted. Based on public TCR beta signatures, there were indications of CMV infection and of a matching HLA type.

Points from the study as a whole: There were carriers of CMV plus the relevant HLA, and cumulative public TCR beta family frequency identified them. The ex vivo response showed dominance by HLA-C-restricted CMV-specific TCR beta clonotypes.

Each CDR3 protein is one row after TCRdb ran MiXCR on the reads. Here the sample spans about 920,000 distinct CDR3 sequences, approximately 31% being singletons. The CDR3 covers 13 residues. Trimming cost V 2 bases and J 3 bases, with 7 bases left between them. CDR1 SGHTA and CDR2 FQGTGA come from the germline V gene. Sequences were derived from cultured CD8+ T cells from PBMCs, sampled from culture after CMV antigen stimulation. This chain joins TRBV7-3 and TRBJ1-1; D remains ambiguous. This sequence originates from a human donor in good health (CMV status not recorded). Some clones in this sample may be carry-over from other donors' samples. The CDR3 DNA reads TGTGCCAGCAGCTTAGAAGGGCACACTGAAGCTTTCTTT. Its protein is CASSLEGHTEAFF.